The T cell receptor (beta chain) described here comes from a study of blood T cell repertoires in COVID-19. Study-wide background: Collection of acute and convalescent COVID-19 samples took place in the United States, Italy and Spain. PBMCs, B-cell-depleted T cells, or T cells were the source of the cDNA or gDNA that made up the material.

Per the original methods: Nucleated cell number was recorded as an estimate derived from reference gene primer amplification. Data came from immunoSEQ multiplex PCR; TCRdb stores just in-frame clones and leaves some out. From that table come the V and J calls and clone size; the DNA was used to work out D and trimming. This table holds a few hundred thousand clones, approximately 90% found once. The V and J ends lost 3 bases and 4 bases respectively, with 15 bases between them. The CDR3 extends over 15 amino acids. Germline CDR1 reads KGHSH; CDR2 reads LQKENI. This clone has a single count. This sequence joins TRBV18 and TRBJ1-1; the D gene is possibly TRBD1 (5 bases). Sequenced material: peripheral blood. This sequence was found in a man aged 55 to 70 who had recovered from COVID-19. CDR3 in amino acids: CASSPTQAGGTEAFF. The CDR3 region has the DNA TGTGCCAGCTCACCTACCCAGGCGGGGGGCACTGAAGCTTTCTTT.